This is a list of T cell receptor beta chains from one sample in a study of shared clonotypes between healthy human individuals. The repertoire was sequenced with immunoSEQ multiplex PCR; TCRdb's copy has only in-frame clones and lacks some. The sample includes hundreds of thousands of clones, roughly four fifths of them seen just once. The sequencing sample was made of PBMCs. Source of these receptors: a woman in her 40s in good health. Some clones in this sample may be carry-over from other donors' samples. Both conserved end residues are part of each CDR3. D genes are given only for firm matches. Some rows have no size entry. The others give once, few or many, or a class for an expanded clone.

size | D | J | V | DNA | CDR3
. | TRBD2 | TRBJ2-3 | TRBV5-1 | TGCGCCAGTCGAACCGGGACTAGCGGCACAGATACGCAGTATTTT | CASRTGTSGTDTQYF
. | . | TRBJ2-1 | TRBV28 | TGTGCCAGCAGTCCACCCTATGATGAGCAGTTCTTC | CASSPPYDEQFF
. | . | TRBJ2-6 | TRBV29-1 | TGCAGCGTTGGATCTAGACTGGCCCCTGGGGCCAACGTCCTGACTTTC | CSVGSRLAPGANVLTF
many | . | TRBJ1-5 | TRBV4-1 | TGCGCCAGCAGCCATGGACCCAATCAGCCCCAGCATTTT | CASSHGPNQPQHF
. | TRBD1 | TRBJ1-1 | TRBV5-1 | TGCGCCAGCAGCTTGGTTGGACAGGGAAACACTGAAGCTTTCTTT | CASSLVGQGNTEAFF
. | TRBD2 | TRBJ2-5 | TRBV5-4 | TGTGCCAGCAGCGTGACTAGCGGGAGTTACCAGACCCAGTACTTC | CASSVTSGSYQTQYF
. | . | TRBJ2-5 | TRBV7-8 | TGTGCCAGCAGCCAGAGGGTGTTGGAGACCCAGTACTTC | CASSQRVLETQYF
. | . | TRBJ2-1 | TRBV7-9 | TGTGCCAGCAGCTGGCTCGCGAGCCATTCCAATGAGCAGTTCTTC | CASSWLASHSNEQFF
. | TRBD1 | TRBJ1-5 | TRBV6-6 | TGTGCCACCGAGGGGGCGGGGGGCAATCAGCCCCAGCATTTT | CATEGAGGNQPQHF
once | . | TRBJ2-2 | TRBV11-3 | TGTGCCAGCAGCCCCAGACAGGTCACGGTTCCCGGGGAGCTGTTTTTT | CASSPRQVTVPGELFF
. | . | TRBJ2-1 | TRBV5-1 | TGCGCCAGCAGCTTGGGAGTGGATGGTGAGCAGTTCTTC | CASSLGVDGEQFF
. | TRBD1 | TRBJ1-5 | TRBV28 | TGTGCCAGCAGTTTTCGGGACAGGGGTAGCAATCAGCCCCAGCATTTT | CASSFRDRGSNQPQHF
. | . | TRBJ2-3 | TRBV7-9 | TGTGCCAGCAGCCCCGGGCCCTTCACAGATACGCAGTATTTT | CASSPGPFTDTQYF
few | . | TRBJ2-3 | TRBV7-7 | TGTGCCAGCAGCTTAGAAGGGGATACGCAGTATTTT | CASSLEGDTQYF
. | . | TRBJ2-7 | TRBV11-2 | TGTGCCAGCAGCCATGGGGGCGGGGGCTACGAGCAGTACTTC | CASSHGGGGYEQYF
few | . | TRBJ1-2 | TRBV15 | TGTGCCACCAGCAGTGGGACCTATGGCTACACCTTC | CATSSGTYGYTF
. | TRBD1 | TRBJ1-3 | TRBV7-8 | TGTGCCAGCAGCTCATACAGGGGGAACTCTGGAAACACCATATATTTT | CASSSYRGNSGNTIYF
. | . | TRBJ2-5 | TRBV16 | TGTGCCAGCAGCCCAGGGGGGCGACAAAGACTTCCAGGGACCCAGTACTTC | CASSPGGRQRLPGTQYF
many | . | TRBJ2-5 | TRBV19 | TGTGCCAGCAGCCCCACGGTCCAAGAGACCCAGTACTTC | CASSPTVQETQYF
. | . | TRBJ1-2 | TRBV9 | TGTGCCAGCAGCGTAGGATTGAGGTTTATGGGTGGCTACACCTTC | CASSVGLRFMGGYTF
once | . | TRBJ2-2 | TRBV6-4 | TGTGCCACCTCAAGTATGCCACGAGATGGAACCGGGGAGCTGTTTTTT | CATSSMPRDGTGELFF
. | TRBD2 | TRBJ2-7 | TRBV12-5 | TGTGCTAGCGGGACTAGCGGGAGTATCGAGCAGTACTTC | CASGTSGSIEQYF
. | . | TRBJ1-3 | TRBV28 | TGTGCCAGCCGACAGTTTGGAAACACCATATATTTT | CASRQFGNTIYF
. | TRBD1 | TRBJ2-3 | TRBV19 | TGTGCCAGTTCAGGACAGGGACGCACAGATACGCAGTATTTT | CASSGQGRTDTQYF
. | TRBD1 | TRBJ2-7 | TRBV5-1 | TGCGCCAGCAGCTTGGCCCAGACAGGGGTCGAGCAGTACTTC | CASSLAQTGVEQYF
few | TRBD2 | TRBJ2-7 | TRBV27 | TGTGCCAGCAGTGGCGCGGGAGGTTACTCCTACGAGCAGTACTTC | CASSGAGGYSYEQYF
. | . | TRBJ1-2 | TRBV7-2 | TGTGCCAGCAGCTTAGACTACAGCAATTTGATCTATGGCTACACCTTC | CASSLDYSNLIYGYTF
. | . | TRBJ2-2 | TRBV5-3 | TGTGCCAGATGTGGATGGTGGCAGAACACCGGGGAGCTGTTTTTT | CARCGWWQNTGELFF
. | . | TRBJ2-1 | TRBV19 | TGTGCCAGTAGTATCAGGCAGGGTGTGAATGAGCAGTTCTTC | CASSIRQGVNEQFF
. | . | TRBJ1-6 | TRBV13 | TGTGCCAGCAAGGGTGGGGGTTTTTCACCCCTCCACTTT | CASKGGGFSPLHF
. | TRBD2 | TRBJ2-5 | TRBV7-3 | TGTGCCAGCAGCTTGGTGGGAGGGCAAGAGACCCAGTACTTC | CASSLVGGQETQYF
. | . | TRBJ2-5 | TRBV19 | TGTGCCAGTAGTATCCTCTATACCTACCAAGAGACCCAGTACTTC | CASSILYTYQETQYF
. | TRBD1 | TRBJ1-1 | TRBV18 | TGTGCCAGCTCACCACCAGGGGGCCAGGGAGCTTTCTTT | CASSPPGGQGAFF
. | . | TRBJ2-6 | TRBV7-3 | TGTGCCAGCAGCATGATCGCTGGGGCCAACGTCCTGACTTTC | CASSMIAGANVLTF
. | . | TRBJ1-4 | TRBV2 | TGTGCCAGCAGCCTGCGGACAGCAACTAATGAAAAACTGTTTTTT | CASSLRTATNEKLFF
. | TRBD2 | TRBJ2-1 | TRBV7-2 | TGTGCCAGCAGCATGGGACTAGCGGGAGAGGCCACCTACAATGAGCAGTTCTTC | CASSMGLAGEATYNEQFF
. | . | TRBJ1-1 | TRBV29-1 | TGCAGCGTTGTAAGACAGCCGAACACTGAAGCTTTCTTT | CSVVRQPNTEAFF
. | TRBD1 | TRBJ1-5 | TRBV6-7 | TGTGCCAGCAGTTATTCATATCGACAGGGATGGACGTTTAGGCTGCCCCAGCATTTT | CASSYSYRQGWTFRLPQHF
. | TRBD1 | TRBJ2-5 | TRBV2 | TGTGCCAGCCTCCGGGACAGGGGGCTTGAGACCCAGTACTTC | CASLRDRGLETQYF
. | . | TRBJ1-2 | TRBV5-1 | TGCGCCAGCAGCTTGGCCCCTTTAAGGGAGCGGAACTATGGCTACACCTTC | CASSLAPLRERNYGYTF
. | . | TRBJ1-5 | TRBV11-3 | TGTGCCAGCAGCTTAGATATGGTCAAAAATCAGCCCCAGCATTTT | CASSLDMVKNQPQHF
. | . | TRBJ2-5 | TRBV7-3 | TGTGCCAGCAGCTTAGTTCCAGGGGGAGCGGGAGAGACCCAGTACTTC | CASSLVPGGAGETQYF
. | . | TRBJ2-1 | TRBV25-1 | TGTGCCAGCAGTGAATTCGGTGGACCCAATGAGCAGTTCTTC | CASSEFGGPNEQFF
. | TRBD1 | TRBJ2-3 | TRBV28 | TGTGCCAGCAGTTTATCTCCGGGACAGGGGTTAGATACGCAGTATTTT | CASSLSPGQGLDTQYF
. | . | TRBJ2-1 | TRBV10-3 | TGTGCCATCGGGAACTCTTTCGATGAGCAGTTCTTC | CAIGNSFDEQFF
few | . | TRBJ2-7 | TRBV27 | TGTGCCAGCAGAGGCGGGGTCCTTCCGTCCTACGAGCAGTACTTC | CASRGGVLPSYEQYF
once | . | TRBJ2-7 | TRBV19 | TGTGCCAGTAGTATAGGTGGGACGGATTCCTACGAGCAGTACTTC | CASSIGGTDSYEQYF
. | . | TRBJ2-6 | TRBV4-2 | TGTGCCAGCAGCCAAGATCCCGGTCAGGCTAGGGGGGCCAACGTCCTGACTTTC | CASSQDPGQARGANVLTF
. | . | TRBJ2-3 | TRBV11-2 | TGTGCCAGCAGCGTAAGGCCCACCACAGATACGCAGTATTTT | CASSVRPTTDTQYF
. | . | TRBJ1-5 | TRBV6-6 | TGTGCCAGCAGGGATGGTTGGGCGTCTCGGCCCCAGCATTTT | CASRDGWASRPQHF
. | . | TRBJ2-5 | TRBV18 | TGTGCCAGCTCAGACCTCGAGGGGTTTTCAGGGGAGACCCAGTACTTC | CASSDLEGFSGETQYF
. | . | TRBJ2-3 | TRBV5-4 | TGTGCCAGCAGCTTGAGTACATTCAGCACAGATACGCAGTATTTT | CASSLSTFSTDTQYF
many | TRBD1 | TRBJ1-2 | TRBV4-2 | TGTGCCAGCAGCGGACAGGATATGTATGGCTACACCTTC | CASSGQDMYGYTF
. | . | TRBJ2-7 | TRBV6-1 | TGTGCCAGCAGGATTTTTTCCCACGAGCAGTACTTC | CASRIFSHEQYF
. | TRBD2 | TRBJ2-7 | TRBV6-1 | TGTGCCAGCAATGTAGCGGGACGGTACGAGCAGTACTTC | CASNVAGRYEQYF
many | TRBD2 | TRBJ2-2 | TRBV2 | TGTGCCAGCAGGCGACTAGCGGGAAAGGCCGGGGAGCTGTTTTTT | CASRRLAGKAGELFF
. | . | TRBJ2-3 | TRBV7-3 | TGTGCCAGCAGGGGGACGGTCAGAGGCGATACGCAGTATTTT | CASRGTVRGDTQYF
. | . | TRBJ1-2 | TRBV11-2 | TGTGCCAGCAGCCCGCGGACAGATGTGAGGTTTAAAGATGGCTACACCTTC | CASSPRTDVRFKDGYTF
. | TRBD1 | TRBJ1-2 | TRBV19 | TGTGCCAGTAGTCCCCAAACAGGGGGAAACTATGGCTACACCTTC | CASSPQTGGNYGYTF